This T cell receptor (beta chain) was profiled in a study of blood T cell repertoires in COVID-19. Study-level background: Some COVID-19 samples were acute and others convalescent; all came from the United States, Italy and Spain.

Some clones are missing from TCRdb's copy, which holds only in-frame ones; the method was immunoSEQ multiplex PCR. The sample shows 170,000 or so clones, nearly 80% of them seen only once. The CDR3 sequence is 17 residues long. V shed 2 bases, J shed 1 base, and the junction held 10 bases outside the gene matches. Germline assignment: CDR1 MNHNS and CDR2 SASEGT. The source of this sequence is a woman in her 70s with acute or convalescent COVID-19. The chain carries TRBV6-1 and TRBJ1-1; the match to TRBD1 covers 7 bases. Sample: peripheral blood. Here the CDR3 reads CASSENLRQGWNTEAFF. The CDR3 bases are TGTGCCAGCAGTGAAAACCTCAGACAGGGTTGGAACACTGAAGCTTTCTTT.